The following is a T cell receptor (beta chain) sequence with its context. Its antigen is as yet unknown. The sample originates from a study of T cell responses to AZD1222 COVID-19 vaccine. Study as a whole: Second doses at about 4 or about 12 weeks were pooled.

Data came from immunoSEQ multiplex PCR; TCRdb stores just in-frame clones and leaves some out. Altogether 57,000 or so clones are present, 65% to 80% being singletons, with the ten largest covering roughly an eighth. Study-level points and caveats: Clonal diversity may have been underestimated, and the donors were mostly white British, with more females than males.

This CDR3 has 17 amino acids. Between the trimmed V and J ends, which lost 0 bases and 3 bases, there was a span of 18 bases. Germline assignment: CDR1 SGHTS and CDR2 YDEGEE. The sample here was peripheral blood, taken on day 0 of AZD1222 vaccination. The chain has TRBV5-8 and TRBJ1-2; the D is unclear. The receptor's source is an adult in good health. The CDR3, as DNA: TGTGCCAGCAGCTTGGCCATTAGCCAGGTTCCTTACTATGGCTACACCTTC. The encoded protein is CASSLAISQVPYYGYTF.